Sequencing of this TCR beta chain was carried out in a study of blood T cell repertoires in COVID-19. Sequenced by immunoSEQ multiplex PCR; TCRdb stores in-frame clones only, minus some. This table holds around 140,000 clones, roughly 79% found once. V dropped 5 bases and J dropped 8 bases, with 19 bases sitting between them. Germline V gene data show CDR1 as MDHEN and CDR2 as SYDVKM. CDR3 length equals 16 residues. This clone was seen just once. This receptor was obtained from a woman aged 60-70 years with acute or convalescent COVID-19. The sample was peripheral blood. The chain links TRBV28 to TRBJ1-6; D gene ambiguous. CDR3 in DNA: TGTGCCAGCAGTCCACTAGCGCGGCAGCGATATTCACCCCTCCACTTT. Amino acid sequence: CASSPLARQRYSPLHF. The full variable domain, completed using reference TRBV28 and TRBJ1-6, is DVKVTQSSRYLVKRTGEKVFLECVQDMDHENMFWYRQDPGLGLRLIYFSYDVKMKEKGDIPEGYSVSREKKERFSLILESASTNQTSMYLCASSPLARQRYSPLHFGNGTRLTVT.